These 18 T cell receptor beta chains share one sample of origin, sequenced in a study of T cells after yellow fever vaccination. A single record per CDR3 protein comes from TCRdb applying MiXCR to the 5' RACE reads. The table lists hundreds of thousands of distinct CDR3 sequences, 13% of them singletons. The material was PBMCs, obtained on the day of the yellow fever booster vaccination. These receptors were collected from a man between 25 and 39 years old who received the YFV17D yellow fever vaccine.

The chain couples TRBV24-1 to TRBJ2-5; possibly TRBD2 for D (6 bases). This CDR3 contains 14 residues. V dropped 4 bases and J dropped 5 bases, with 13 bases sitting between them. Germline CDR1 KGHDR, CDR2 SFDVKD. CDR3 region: CATSDRIAGETQYF. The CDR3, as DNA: TGTGCCACCAGTGACAGAATTGCGGGGGAGACCCAGTACTTC.

CDR3 sequence: CSVGRGGDEQYF. CDR3 coding DNA: TGCAGCGTTGGTAGGGGTGGCGACGAGCAGTACTTC. The chain recombines TRBV29-1 with TRBJ2-7, with D possibly TRBD1 on 5 matching bases. V lost 4 bases, J lost 5 bases, and 12 bases lay in between. This CDR3 spans 12 amino acids. Germline V lookup: CDR1 SQVTM, CDR2 ANQGSEA.

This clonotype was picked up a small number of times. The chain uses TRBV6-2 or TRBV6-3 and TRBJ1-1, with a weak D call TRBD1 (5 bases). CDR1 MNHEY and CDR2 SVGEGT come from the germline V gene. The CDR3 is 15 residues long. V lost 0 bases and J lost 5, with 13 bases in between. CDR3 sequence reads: CASSYSSRAETEAFF. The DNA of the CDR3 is TGTGCCAGCAGTTACTCGAGCAGGGCGGAAACTGAAGCTTTCTTT.

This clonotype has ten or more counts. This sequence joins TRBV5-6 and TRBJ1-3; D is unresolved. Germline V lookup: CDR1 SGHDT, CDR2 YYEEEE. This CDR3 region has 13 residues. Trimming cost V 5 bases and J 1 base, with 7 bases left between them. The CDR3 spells CASSTRSGNTIYF. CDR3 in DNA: TGTGCCAGCAGTACCAGGTCTGGAAACACCATATATTTT.

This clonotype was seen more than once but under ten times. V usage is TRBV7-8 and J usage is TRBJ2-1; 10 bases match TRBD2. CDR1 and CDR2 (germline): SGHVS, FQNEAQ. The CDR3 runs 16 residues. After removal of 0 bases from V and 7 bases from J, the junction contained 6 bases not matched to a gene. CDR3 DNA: TGTGCCAGCAGCTTAGCGCCTAGCGGGAGAACAAATGAGCAGTTCTTC. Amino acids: CASSLAPSGRTNEQFF.

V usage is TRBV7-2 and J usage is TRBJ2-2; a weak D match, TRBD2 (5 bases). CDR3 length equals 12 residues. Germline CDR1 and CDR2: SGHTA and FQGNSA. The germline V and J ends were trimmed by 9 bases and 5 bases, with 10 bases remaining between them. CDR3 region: CASGERTGELFF. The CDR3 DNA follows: TGTGCCAGTGGGGAGCGGACCGGGGAGCTGTTTTTT.

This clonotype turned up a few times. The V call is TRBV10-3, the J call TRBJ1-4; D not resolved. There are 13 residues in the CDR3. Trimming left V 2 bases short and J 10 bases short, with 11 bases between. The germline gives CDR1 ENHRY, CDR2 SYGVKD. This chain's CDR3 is CAISETNVGKLFF. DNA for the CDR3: TGTGCCATCAGTGAGACGAATGTGGGAAAACTGTTTTTT.

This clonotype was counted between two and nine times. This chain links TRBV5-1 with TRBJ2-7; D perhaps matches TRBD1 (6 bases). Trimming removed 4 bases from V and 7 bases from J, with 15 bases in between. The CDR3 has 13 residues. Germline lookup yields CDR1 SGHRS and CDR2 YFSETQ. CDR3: CASSGTPSGEQYF. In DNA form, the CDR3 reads TGCGCCAGCAGCGGGACACCCTCGGGGGAGCAGTACTTC. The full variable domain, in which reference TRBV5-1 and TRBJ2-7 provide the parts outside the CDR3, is KAGVTQTPRYLIKTRGQQVTLSCSPISGHRSVSWYQQTPGQGLQFLFEYFSETQRNKGNFPGRFSGRQFSNSRSEMNVSTLELGDSALYLCASSGTPSGEQYFGPGTRLTVT.

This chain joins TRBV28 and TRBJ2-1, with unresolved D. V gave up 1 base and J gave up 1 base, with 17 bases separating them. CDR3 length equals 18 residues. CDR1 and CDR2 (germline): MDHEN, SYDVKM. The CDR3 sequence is CASSLSNGLPDSYNEQFF. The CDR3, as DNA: TGTGCCAGCAGTTTATCGAATGGCTTGCCCGATTCCTACAATGAGCAGTTCTTC.

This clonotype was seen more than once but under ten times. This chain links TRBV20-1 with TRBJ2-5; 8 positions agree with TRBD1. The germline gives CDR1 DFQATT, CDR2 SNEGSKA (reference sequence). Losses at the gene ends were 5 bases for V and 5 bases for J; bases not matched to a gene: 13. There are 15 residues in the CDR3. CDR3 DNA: TGCAGTGCTCAGGCACATTGGACAGGGCAGGAGACCCAGTACTTC. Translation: CSAQAHWTGQETQYF.

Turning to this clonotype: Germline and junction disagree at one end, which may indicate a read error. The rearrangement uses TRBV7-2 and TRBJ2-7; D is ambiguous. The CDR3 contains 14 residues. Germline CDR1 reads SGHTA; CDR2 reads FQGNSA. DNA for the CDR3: TGTGCCAGAAGCTTTGCCCCCCTAGCCTACGAGCAGTACTTC. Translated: CARSFAPLAYEQYF.

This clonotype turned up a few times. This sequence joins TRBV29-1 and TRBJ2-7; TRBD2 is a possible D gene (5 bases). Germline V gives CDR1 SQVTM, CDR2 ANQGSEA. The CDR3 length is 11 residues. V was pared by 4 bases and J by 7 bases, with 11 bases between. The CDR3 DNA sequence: TGCAGCGTTGTGGACTCCTGGGAGCAGTACTTC. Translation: CSVVDSWEQYF.

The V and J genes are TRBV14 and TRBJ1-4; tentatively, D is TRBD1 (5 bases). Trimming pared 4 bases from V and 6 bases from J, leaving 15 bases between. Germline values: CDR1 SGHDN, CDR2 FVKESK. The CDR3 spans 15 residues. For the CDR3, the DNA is TGTGCCAGCAGCCCGCCGGGACGGCACCATGAAAAACTGTTTTTT. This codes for CASSPPGRHHEKLFF.

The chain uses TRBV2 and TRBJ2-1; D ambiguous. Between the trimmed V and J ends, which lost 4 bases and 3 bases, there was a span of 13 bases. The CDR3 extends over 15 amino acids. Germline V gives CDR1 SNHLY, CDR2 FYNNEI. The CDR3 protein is CASSVLGGNYNEQFF. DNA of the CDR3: TGTGCCAGCAGTGTTTTGGGCGGAAACTACAATGAGCAGTTCTTC.

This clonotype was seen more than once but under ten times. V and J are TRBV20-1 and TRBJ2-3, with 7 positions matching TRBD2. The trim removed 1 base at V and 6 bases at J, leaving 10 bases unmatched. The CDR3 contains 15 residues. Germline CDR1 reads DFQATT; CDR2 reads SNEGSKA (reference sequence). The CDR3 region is CSARVYSGSGDTQYF. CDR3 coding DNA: TGCAGTGCTAGAGTCTATAGCGGGTCGGGGGATACGCAGTATTTT.

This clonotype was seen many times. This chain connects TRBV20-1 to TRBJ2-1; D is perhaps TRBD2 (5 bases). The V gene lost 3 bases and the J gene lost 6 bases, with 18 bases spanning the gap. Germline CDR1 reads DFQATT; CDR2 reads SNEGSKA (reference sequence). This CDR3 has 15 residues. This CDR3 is CSASSRLDGGNEQFF. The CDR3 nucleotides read TGCAGTGCTAGCTCCCGCTTGGACGGAGGCAATGAGCAGTTCTTC.

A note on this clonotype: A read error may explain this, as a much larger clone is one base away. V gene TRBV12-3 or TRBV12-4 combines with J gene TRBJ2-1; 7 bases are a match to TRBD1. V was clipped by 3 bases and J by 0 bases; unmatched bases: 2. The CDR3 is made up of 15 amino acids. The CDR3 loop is CASSFRDSSYNEQFF. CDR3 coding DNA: TGTGCCAGCAGTTTCCGGGACAGCTCCTACAATGAGCAGTTCTTC.

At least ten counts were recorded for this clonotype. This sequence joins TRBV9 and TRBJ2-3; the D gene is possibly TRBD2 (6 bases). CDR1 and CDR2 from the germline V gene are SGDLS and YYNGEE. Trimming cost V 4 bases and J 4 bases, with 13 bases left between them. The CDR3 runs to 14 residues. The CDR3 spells CASSPWGTADTQYF. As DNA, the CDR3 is TGTGCCAGCAGCCCGTGGGGGACTGCAGATACGCAGTATTTT.